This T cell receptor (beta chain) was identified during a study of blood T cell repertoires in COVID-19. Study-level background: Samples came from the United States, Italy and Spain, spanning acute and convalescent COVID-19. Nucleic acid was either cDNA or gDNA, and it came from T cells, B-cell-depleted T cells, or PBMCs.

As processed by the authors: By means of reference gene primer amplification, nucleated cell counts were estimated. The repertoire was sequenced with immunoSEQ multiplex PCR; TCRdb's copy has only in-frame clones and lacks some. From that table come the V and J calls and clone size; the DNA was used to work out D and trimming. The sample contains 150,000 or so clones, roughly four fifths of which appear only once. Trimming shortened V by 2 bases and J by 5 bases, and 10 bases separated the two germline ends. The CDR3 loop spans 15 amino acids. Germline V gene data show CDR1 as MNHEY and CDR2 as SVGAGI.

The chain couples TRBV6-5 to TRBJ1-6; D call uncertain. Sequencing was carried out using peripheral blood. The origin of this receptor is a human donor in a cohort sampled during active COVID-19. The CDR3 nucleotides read TGTGCCAGCAGTTACGCGAACAGTGATAATTCACCCCTCCACTTT. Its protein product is CASSYANSDNSPLHF.